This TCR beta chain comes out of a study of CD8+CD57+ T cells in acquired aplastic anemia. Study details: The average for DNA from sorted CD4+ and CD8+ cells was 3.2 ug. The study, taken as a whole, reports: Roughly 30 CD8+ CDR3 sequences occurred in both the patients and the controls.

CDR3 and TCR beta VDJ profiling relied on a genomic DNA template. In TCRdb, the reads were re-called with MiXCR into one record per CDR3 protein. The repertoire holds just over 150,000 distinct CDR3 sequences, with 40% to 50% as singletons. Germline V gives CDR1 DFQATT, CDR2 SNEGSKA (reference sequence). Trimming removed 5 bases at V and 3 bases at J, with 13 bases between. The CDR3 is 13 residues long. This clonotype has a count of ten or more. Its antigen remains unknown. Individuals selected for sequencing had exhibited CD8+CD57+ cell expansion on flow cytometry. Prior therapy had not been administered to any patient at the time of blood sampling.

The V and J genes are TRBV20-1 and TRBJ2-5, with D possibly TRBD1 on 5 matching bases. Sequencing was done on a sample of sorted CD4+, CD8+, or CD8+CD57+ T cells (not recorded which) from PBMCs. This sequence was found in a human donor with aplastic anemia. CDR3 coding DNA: TGCAGTGCTTGGGGTCTAGGGGAAGAGACCCAGTACTTC. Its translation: CSAWGLGEETQYF.